A single sample is the source of the 18 T cell receptor beta chains below, sequenced in a study of Graves' ophthalmopathy and Graves' hyperthyroidism. Amplified TCR beta CDR3 regions were obtained using RNA transcripts as template. The authors performed first-round RT-PCR with HTBI primers and then a second-round multiplex PCR. TCRdb reprocessed the multiplex PCR reads with MiXCR, giving one entry per CDR3 protein. The repertoire holds 300,000 to 350,000 distinct CDR3 sequences, about a sixth seen once, with approximately 13% in the top ten. The specimen was peripheral blood. The receptor set was obtained from an adult man with Graves' ophthalmopathy.

This chain links TRBV6-1 with TRBJ1-2; D is perhaps TRBD1 (6 bases). The V and J ends lost 7 bases and 8 bases respectively, with 11 bases between them. From germline, CDR1 is MNHNS and CDR2 SASEGT. CDR3 size: 11 residues. The CDR3 DNA reads TGTGCCAGCACCACAGGGTTGGGCTACACCTTC. Its translation is CASTTGLGYTF.

Many counts were recorded for this clonotype. This chain joins TRBV12-3 or TRBV12-4 and TRBJ2-7, with D perhaps TRBD2 (5 bases). CDR3 length: 12 residues. The V gene lost 2 bases and the J gene lost 4 bases, with 6 bases spanning the gap. CDR3 DNA: TGTGCCAGCAGTTTATGGAGGTACGAGCAGTACTTC. It yields the protein CASSLWRYEQYF.

This clonotype was recorded a few times. The rearrangement uses TRBV6-2 or TRBV6-3 and TRBJ1-1, with 9 positions matching TRBD1. V lost 0 bases and J lost 6; bases outside the gene matches: 14. Germline V gives CDR1 MNHEY, CDR2 SVGEGT. The CDR3 is made up of 18 amino acids. The CDR3 nucleotides are TGTGCCAGCAGTTACTCCGCGGAAGGGACAGGGATGATCGCTGAAGCTTTCTTT. Translated, it gives CASSYSAEGTGMIAEAFF.

This clonotype has at least ten counts. The CDR3 does not end in the conserved phenylalanine or tryptophan, so this is likely a read error. This chain uses TRBV5-1 with TRBJ1-2, with TRBD1 as a possible D gene (6 bases). The germline V gene has CDR1 SGHRS and CDR2 YFSETQ. V was shortened by 4 bases and J by 7 bases, with 20 bases between the two germline ends. The CDR3 extends over 15 amino acids. The CDR3 loop reads CASSPRTATTGGYTL. Written as DNA, the CDR3 is TGCGCCAGCAGCCCCAGGACAGCCACAACGGGTGGCTACACCCTC.

The chain combines TRBV12-3 or TRBV12-4 with TRBJ2-7; 13 bases fit TRBD2. The CDR3 runs 17 residues. V lost 5 bases to trimming and J lost 5 bases; unmatched junction nucleotides: 12. CDR3 amino acids: CASSHSLAGGTRDEQYF. The CDR3 DNA reads TGTGCCAGCAGTCATTCACTAGCGGGAGGGACCAGGGACGAGCAGTACTTC.

This clonotype was detected only a few times. This chain uses TRBV6-5 with TRBJ1-1, with 8 bases lining up with TRBD1. V trimming: 2 bases; J trimming: 0 bases; junction bases outside the gene matches: 5. This CDR3 is 16 amino acids long. The germline V gene has CDR1 MNHEY and CDR2 SVGAGI. The CDR3 DNA sequence: TGTGCCAGCAGTTACCGGGACAGGCTTTTGAACACTGAAGCTTTCTTT. Protein sequence: CASSYRDRLLNTEAFF.

This clonotype was observed a handful of times. The chain carries TRBV28 and TRBJ2-7; D is unclear. Trimming shortened V by 3 bases and J by 6 bases, and 6 bases separated the two germline ends. The CDR3 covers 11 residues. The V gene's germline CDR1 is MDHEN and CDR2 SYDVKM. CDR3 nucleotides: TGTGCCAGCAGTTTTCTATCCGAGCAGTACTTC. This translates into CASSFLSEQYF.

This clonotype showed up just once. The chain joins TRBV30 to TRBJ1-5; tentative D call: TRBD1 (5 bases). The germline gives CDR1 GTSNPN, CDR2 SVGIG (reference sequence). The CDR3 consists of 14 residues. Trimming pared 1 base from V and 3 bases from J, leaving 10 bases between. CDR3: CAWSGQLVNQPQHF. The DNA of the CDR3 is TGTGCCTGGAGTGGACAGCTTGTCAATCAGCCCCAGCATTTT.

Ten or more counts support this clonotype. J is TRBJ2-1 and V is TRBV7-2; the match to TRBD2 covers 9 bases. CDR3 length equals 18 residues. Germline V gene sequence: CDR1 SGHTA, CDR2 FQGNSA. Trimming at V came to 6 bases and at J to 0 bases, leaving 12 bases not matched to a gene. CDR3 protein: CASSRAAGGTSSYNEQFF. CDR3 DNA sequence: TGTGCCAGCAGTCGGGCAGCGGGGGGAACGAGCTCCTACAATGAGCAGTTCTTC. Full variable domain (missing parts from reference TRBV7-2 and TRBJ2-1): GAGVSQSPSNKVTEKGKDVELRCDPISGHTALYWYRQSLGQGLEFLIYFQGNSAPDKSGLPSDRFSAERTGGSVSTLTIQRTQQEDSAVYLCASSRAAGGTSSYNEQFFGPGTRLTVL.

Many counts were recorded for this clonotype. This chain connects TRBV6-5 to TRBJ2-7; TRBD2 matches at 7 bases. This CDR3 is built from 11 residues. Germline V CDR1 and CDR2: MNHEY, SVGAGI. The V and J ends lost 7 bases and 5 bases, in that order; junction bases with no gene match: 2. CDR3 DNA: TGTGCCAGCAAGCGGGGAGACGAGCAGTACTTC. Translated: CASKRGDEQYF.

In its sample, this clonotype was seen many times. The V and J genes are TRBV6-2 or TRBV6-3 and TRBJ1-2; perhaps TRBD1 as D (6 bases). Germline values: CDR1 MNHEY, CDR2 SVGEGT. The CDR3 runs 13 residues. Deletions cut 8 bases from V and 6 bases from J, with 16 bases between. The CDR3 loop is CASAPTYRDGYTF. The CDR3 region has the DNA TGTGCCAGCGCGCCTACCTACAGGGATGGCTACACCTTC.

This clonotype was observed many times. The V call is TRBV7-9, the J call TRBJ1-2; D unclear. Deletions cut 5 bases from V and 2 bases from J, with 15 bases between. This CDR3 contains 15 residues. CDR1 is SEHNR, CDR2 FQNEAQ, per germline (reference sequence). CDR3 residues: CASSPRSGSNYGYTF. In DNA form, the CDR3 reads TGTGCCAGCAGCCCTCGAAGTGGGTCCAACTATGGCTACACCTTC.

This clonotype was observed many times. The chain carries TRBV3-1 and TRBJ2-7; the D gene is possibly TRBD1 (5 bases). This CDR3 comprises 15 residues. Germline V CDR1 and CDR2: LGHDT, YNNKEL (reference sequence). V lost 1 base and J 2 bases, leaving 12 bases between the germline ends. CDR3 nucleotides: TGTGCCAGCAGCCAAGGGCCCGGACAAGCCTACGAGCAGTACTTC. Translating it yields CASSQGPGQAYEQYF.

This rearrangement joins TRBV27 to TRBJ2-7; no firm D call. CDR1 is MNHEY, CDR2 SMNVEV, per germline (reference sequence). The CDR3 is 15 residues long. Trimming left V 6 bases short and J 5 bases short, with 20 bases between. CDR3: CASRTTWVSQDEQYF. In nucleotides, the CDR3 is TGTGCCAGCAGAACTACCTGGGTCTCGCAGGACGAGCAGTACTTC.

This clonotype was recorded at least ten times. V usage is TRBV5-1 and J usage is TRBJ2-6; D may be TRBD1 (5 bases). Trimming left V 2 bases short and J 2 bases short, with 11 bases between. The CDR3 has 16 amino acids. CDR1 and CDR2 (germline): SGHRS, YFSETQ. CDR3 loop: CASSFSRAAGANVLTF. CDR3 coding DNA: TGCGCCAGCAGCTTCAGCAGGGCCGCTGGGGCCAACGTCCTGACTTTC.

Ten or more counts support this clonotype. This sequence joins TRBV6-5 and TRBJ1-1; D remains unclear. The ends were cut back, 4 bases at V and 1 base at J, with 7 bases in the middle. The CDR3 runs to 13 residues. CDR1 MNHEY and CDR2 SVGAGI come from the germline V gene. CDR3 DNA: TGTGCCAGCAGTTCCAACAGGAACACTGAAGCTTTCTTT. It encodes CASSSNRNTEAFF.

This clonotype has a count of ten or more. The chain combines TRBV19 with TRBJ2-5, with no clear D. Between the trimmed V and J ends, which lost 3 bases and 5 bases, there was a span of 16 bases. Germline-derived CDR1 and CDR2 are LNHDA and SQIVND (reference sequence). CDR3 length: 15 residues. The DNA for the CDR3 is TGTGCCAGTAGTATGAGGACCGGGCTTTTGGAGACCCAGTACTTC. Its translation is CASSMRTGLLETQYF.

This clonotype was seen many times. V and J are TRBV6-5 and TRBJ1-2, with 7 bases fitting TRBD1. Germline V lookup: CDR1 MNHEY, CDR2 SVGAGI. The CDR3 runs 13 residues. V trimming: 9 bases; J trimming: 2 bases; junction bases outside the gene matches: 6. The CDR3 DNA reads TGTGCCAGTGCACTGACAGGGAACTATGGCTACACCTTC. Translating it yields CASALTGNYGYTF.